This TCR beta chain was captured by sequencing in a study of OX40 agonist ivuxolimab in advanced cancers. Some background on the complete study: Ivuxolimab, which targeted the costimulatory receptor OX40 (CD134), was an agonistic, fully human IgG2 monoclonal antibody. The paper describes the monotherapy dose-escalation part (N of about 52 patients) of the phase I trial of ivuxolimab. Intravenous ivuxolimab was administered to patients every 2 weeks at six dose levels: 0.01, 0.1, 0.3, 1.5, 3 and 10 mg/kg. Peripheral TCRbeta sequencing was intended to test whether TCR sequence diversity was altered and clonal T-cell expansion was caused by ivuxolimab. Among the roughly 52 dose-escalation patients, around 20 had hepatocellular carcinoma, roughly 15 melanoma, 9 renal cell carcinoma and 9 head and neck cancer. A male proportion of about 79% and a mean age of 60 years, ranging from 23 to 79, were recorded for the dose-escalation cohort. Patients were allowed to have had prior anti-PD-1, anti-PD-L1 or anti-CTLA-4 therapy, and about 40% of the dose-escalation patients had been treated with checkpoint inhibitors. Partial responses were achieved by three dose-escalation patients, of whom one had hepatocellular carcinoma and two had cutaneous melanoma.

Remarks on this clone: The specificity of this receptor is unknown. No clone much larger than this one lies a single base away; base qualities are absent.

The germline V gene (reference sequence) supplies CDR1 LNHDA and CDR2 SQIVND. The cysteine opens and the phenylalanine closes a CDR3 of 16 amino acids. Here the CDR3 DNA is all that survives: 48 bases in frame from base 1. A distance of 9 bases separates the germline ends of V and J, which lose 0 bases and 0 bases respectively. Patients with autoimmune disease history or receiving systemic immunosuppression were excluded from the trial. Peripheral blood for TCR sequencing was collected from all dose cohorts at baseline, on cycle 4 day 1, and on cycle 7 day 1. Samples came from an open-label, multicenter, first-in-human phase I dose-escalation trial of ivuxolimab. The trial enrolled adults with locally advanced or metastatic head and neck squamous cell, hepatocellular, melanoma or renal cell carcinoma. CD4+ and CD8+ T cells were sorted separately from peripheral blood before TCR sequencing. Genomic DNA was isolated from the sorted cells so that the TCRbeta CDR3 region could be sequenced. The immunoSEQ Assay was used to sequence the TCRbeta CDR3 regions. TCRdb stores this immuneACCESS table with in-frame sequences only. Part of the clones is absent; in the studies checked, under half of the shortfall reflects unresolved V genes, and no reason is known for the rest. The sample yields tens of thousands of clones; 85% to 90% were counted once. In total, the top ten clones hold approximately 2% of the sample.

Overall study outcomes, separate from this receptor: Low levels of normalized T-cell clonal expansion were also seen in some patients who did not respond. After ivuxolimab, CD8+ T cells had more expanded clones than CD4+ T cells on average. Antigen specificity was not determined for the clonally expanded peripheral T cells. At doses of 0.1 to 3.0 mg/kg, clonal expansion of both CD4+ and CD8+ blood T cells was observed from baseline to week 6. In the 0.1-3.0 mg/kg groups, partial responders had among the lowest normalized peripheral clonal expansion, particularly in CD8+ T cells.

The rearrangement joined TRBV19 to TRBJ1-5; a confident D gene designation cannot be given. Here the sequenced sample was CD4+ or CD8+ T cells sorted from blood, taken in a trial of the OX40 agonist ivuxolimab. The clonotype originates from an adult with an advanced solid tumor such as melanoma, head and neck, liver or kidney cancer. DNA sequence: TGTGCCAGTAGTATAGAACCAGGCTATAGCAATCAGCCCCAGCATTTT. This codes for CASSIEPGYSNQPQHF.